This TCR beta chain was sequenced during a study of blood T cells in healthy people across ages. The use of a sample-barcoded 5' primer and a J-beta primer mix characterized a second PCR of about 7 to 12 cycles. Tagging of each cDNA molecule was performed by a template-switch adaptor with 12 random nucleotides. Every individual sample yielded 2.5 million or more paired-end reads (each containing CDR3). TCRdb reanalysed the 5' RACE reads using MiXCR and keeps one entry per CDR3 protein. The table lists hundreds of thousands of distinct CDR3 sequences, roughly 50% of them singletons. Source material: blood. The sequence was obtained from a woman aged 60 to 75 in good health.

The CDR3 reads CSASGLAGGLGYNEQYF. CDR3 DNA sequence: TGCAGTGCTAGCGGACTAGCGGGAGGGCTGGGTTACAATGAGCAGTACTTC. The rearrangement links TRBV20-1 to TRBJ2-7, with TRBD2 matching 15 bases. This CDR3 contains 17 residues. Germline V CDR1 and CDR2: DFQATT, SNEGSKA (reference sequence). Unmatched junction bases numbered 13, after V lost 3 bases and J lost 7 bases.